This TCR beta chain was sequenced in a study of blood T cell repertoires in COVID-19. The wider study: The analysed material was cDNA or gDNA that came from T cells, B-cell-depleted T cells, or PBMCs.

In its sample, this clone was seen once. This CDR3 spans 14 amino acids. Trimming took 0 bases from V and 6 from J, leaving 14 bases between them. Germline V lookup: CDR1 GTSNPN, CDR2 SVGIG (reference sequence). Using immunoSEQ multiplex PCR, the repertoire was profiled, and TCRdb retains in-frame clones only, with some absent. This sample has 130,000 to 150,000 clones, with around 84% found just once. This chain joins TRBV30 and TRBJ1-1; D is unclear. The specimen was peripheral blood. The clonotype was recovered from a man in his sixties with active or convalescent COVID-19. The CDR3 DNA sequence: TGTGCCTGGAGTGTATGGAGGACCAACGCTGAAGCTTTCTTT. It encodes CAWSVWRTNAEAFF. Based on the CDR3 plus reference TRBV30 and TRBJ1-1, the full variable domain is SQTIHQWPATLVQPVGSPLSLECTVEGTSNPNLYWYRQAAGRGLQLLFYSVGIGQISSEVPQNLSASRPQDRQFILSSKKLLLSDSGFYLCAWSVWRTNAEAFFGQGTRLTVV.